This T cell receptor beta chain was retrieved from a study of shared clonotypes between healthy human individuals. Germline CDR1 SGHAT, CDR2 FQNNGV. Trimming removed 5 bases from V and 10 bases from J; junction bases left unmatched: 5. The CDR3 runs 14 residues. This clone has only one observation. Study processing details: Junction-only sequences produced by ImmunoSEQ had no quality scores, so filtering differed. Assay: immunoSEQ multiplex PCR; the TCRdb copy retains only in-frame clones and omits some. V, J and clone size are taken as reported in that table, and D and trimming were inferred from the DNA itself. The table has approximately 1,000,000 clones, about 80% seen once.

The specimen was memory CD4+ T cells from PBMCs. Subset here: CD45RA-negative fraction. The V and J genes are TRBV11-2 and TRBJ2-3, with 14 bases fitting TRBD2. The clonotype originates from a man in his late teens or twenties in good health. Some clones in this sample may be carry-over from other donors' samples. The CDR3: CASSPTSGRAAQYF. The CDR3 nucleotides are TGTGCCAGCAGCCCGACTAGCGGGAGGGCCGCGCAGTATTTT. The variable domain in full, with the rest retrieved from reference TRBV11-2 and TRBJ2-3, is EAGVAQSPRYKIIEKRQSVAFWCNPISGHATLYWYQQILGQGPKLLIQFQNNGVVDDSQLPKDRFSAERLKGVDSTLKIQPAKLEDSAVYLCASSPTSGRAAQYFGPGTRLTVL.